This T cell receptor beta chain was recovered during a study of PD-L1 blockade in urothelial cancer. Study-level background: Blood was subjected to analysis at 3 weeks (second dose) and 6 weeks following treatment start. A median blood sample held about 140,000 T cells and roughly 79,000 unique TCRs.

The CDR3 spans 16 residues. The V gene's germline CDR1 is SGHAT and CDR2 FQNNGV. The V end lost 4 bases, the J end lost 5 bases, and 20 bases lay between the germline ends. The method was immunoSEQ multiplex PCR; TCRdb's version includes in-frame clones alone and lacks a portion of them. The sample includes about 50,000 clones, 87% of them seen just once. A total of 1 to 8 samples per patient were collected pretreatment and on-treatment. The clonotype comes from a man aged 55-75 years with urothelial cancer. Sequencing was performed on PBMCs, taken around atezolizumab (anti-PD-L1) treatment. The chain uses TRBV11-2 and TRBJ2-5, with D tentatively TRBD2 (5 bases). Written as DNA, the CDR3 is TGTGCCAGCAGCTCATACACGTGGGCCGGGGATGAGACCCAGTACTTC. Its translation is CASSSYTWAGDETQYF.